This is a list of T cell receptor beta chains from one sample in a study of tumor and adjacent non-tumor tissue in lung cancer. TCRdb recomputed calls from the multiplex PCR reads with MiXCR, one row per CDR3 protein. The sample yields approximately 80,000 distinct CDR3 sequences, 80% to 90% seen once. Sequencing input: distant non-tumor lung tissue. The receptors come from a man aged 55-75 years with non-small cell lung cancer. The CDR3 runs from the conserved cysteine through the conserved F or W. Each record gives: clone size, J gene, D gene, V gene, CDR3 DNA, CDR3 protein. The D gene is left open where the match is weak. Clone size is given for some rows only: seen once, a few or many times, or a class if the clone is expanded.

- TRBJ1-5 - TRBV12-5 TGTGCTAGTGGTTTGGTATTTGGACTAAGCGACGAGTATAGCAATCAGCCCCAGCATTTT CASGLVFGLSDEYSNQPQHF
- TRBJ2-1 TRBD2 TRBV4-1 TGCGCCAGCAACCCTGGTAGCGGGAGGTTAAATGAGCAGTTCTTC CASNPGSGRLNEQFF
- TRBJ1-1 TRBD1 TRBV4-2 TGTGCCAACAGCCGAGATCCCGGACAGGGAGACACTGAAGCTTTCTTT CANSRDPGQGDTEAFF
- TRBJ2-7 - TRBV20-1 TGCAGAGCTAGTGCGGTCGCATACGAGCAGTACTTC CRASAVAYEQYF
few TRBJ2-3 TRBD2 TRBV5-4 TGTGCCAGCAGCCAACAGGGACTAGCCCCCACATATACGCAGTATTTT CASSQQGLAPTYTQYF
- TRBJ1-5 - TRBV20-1 TGCAGTGCGCTCAGAGTGGGGGAGGACATAAAAGCCCAGCATTTT CSALRVGEDIKAQHF
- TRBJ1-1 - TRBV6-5 TGTGCCAGCAGCCTCAGGGAGTTCACTGAAGCCTTCTTT CASSLREFTEAFF
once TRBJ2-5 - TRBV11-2 TGTGGCAGCAGTTCTATAGGTGAAGAGACCCAGTACTTC CGSSSIGEETQYF
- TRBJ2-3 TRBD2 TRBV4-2 TGTGCCAGCAGCCCGACTAGCGGGATGACAGATACACAGTATTTT CASSPTSGMTDTQYF
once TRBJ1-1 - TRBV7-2 TGTGCCAGCAGCTTGCGACGGGGCGAACCTGAAGCTTTCTTT CASSLRRGEPEAFF
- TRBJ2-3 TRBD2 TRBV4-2 TGTCCCAGCAGCCAAAGATGGTCTAGCGGGGGGGCTAACACAGATACGCAGTATTTT CPSSQRWSSGGANTDTQYF
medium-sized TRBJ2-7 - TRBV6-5 TGTGCCAGCAGTTACTCGGGTATTGGTCAGAGCTACGAGCAGTACTTC CASSYSGIGQSYEQYF
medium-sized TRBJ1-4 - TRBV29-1 TGCAGCGTTGGGGCCGGCAAGAATGAAAAACTGTTTTTT CSVGAGKNEKLFF
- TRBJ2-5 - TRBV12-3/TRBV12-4 TGTGCCCGCAGTTTAGCAGTTTTCGGGACAGGAATGCGGGAGACTCAGTACTTC CARSLAVFGTGMRETQYF
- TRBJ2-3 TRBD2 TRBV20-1 TGCACTGCTAGAGATACGGGGGGGCTCAACCCCACGGATACGCAGTATTTT CTARDTGGLNPTDTQYF
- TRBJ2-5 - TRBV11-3 TGTGCCAGCAGCCCGGCGGGCGGGGCGTCGCGTGAGACCCGGTATTTC CASSPAGGASRETRYF
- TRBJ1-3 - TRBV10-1 TGCGCCTGCAGCCAGAGAGGGCTGGGAAACACCATATATTTT CACSQRGLGNTIYF
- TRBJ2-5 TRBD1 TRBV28 TGTTCCAGTTTGACAGGGGGCGAGACCCAGTACTTC CSSLTGGETQYF
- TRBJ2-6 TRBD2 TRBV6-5 TGTGCCAACACCCTAGCGGGAGCCAGCTCTGGGGCCATCGTCCTGACTTTC CANTLAGASSGAIVLTF
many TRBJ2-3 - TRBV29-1 TGCAGCGTTGAAGGACAGAGCACAGATACGCAGTATTTT CSVEGQSTDTQYF
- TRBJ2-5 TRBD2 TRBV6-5 TGTACCAGCAGTGGTACCGGGACTGCGGGGGCCCAGTACTTC CTSSGTGTAGAQYF
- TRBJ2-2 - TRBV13 TGTGCCAGGAGCTTAGCCAGGGACGCCGTCGGGGAGCTGTTTTTT CARSLARDAVGELFF
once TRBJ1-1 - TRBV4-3 TGCGCCAGCAGCCAATACGTTCCGGGCAGTTCGGGCGCTGAAGCTTCCTTT CASSQYVPGSSGAEASF
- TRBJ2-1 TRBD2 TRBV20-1 TGCATTGCTAGCCCTACTAGCGGGAGGGTATACAATAAGCAGTTCTTC CIASPTSGRVYNKQFF
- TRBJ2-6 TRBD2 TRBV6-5 TGTGCCAGCAGCTTAGCGGGGGCCACCTCTGGTGCCAACGTCCTGACTTTC CASSLAGATSGANVLTF
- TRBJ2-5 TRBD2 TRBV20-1 TGTAGTTCTAGAGGGGAGGGCGCGGGAGGGCCCTCAGAGACCCAGTACTTC CSSRGEGAGGPSETQYF
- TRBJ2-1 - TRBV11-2 TGTGCCAGCAGCTTTCGAGGAGGGTTGGTAGTTGAGCAGTTCTTC CASSFRGGLVVEQFF
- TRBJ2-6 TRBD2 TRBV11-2 TGTGACAAGAGTCCAACTAGCGGGGGAGCCACTGGGGCCAACGTCCTGACTTTC CDKSPTSGGATGANVLTF
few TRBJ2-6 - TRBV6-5 TGTGCCAGTAGTCTAGTGGGAGCCAGCCCTGGGGCCAACGTCCTGACTTTC CASSLVGASPGANVLTF
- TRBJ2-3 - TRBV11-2 TGTGCCAGCAGCTTAGATCCGTCGGATACGCAGTATTTT CASSLDPSDTQYF
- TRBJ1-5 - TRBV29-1 TGCAGCGCGAGGGCAGGCACTAATCAGCCCCAGCGTTTT CSARAGTNQPQRF
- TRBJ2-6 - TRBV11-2 TGTGCCAGCGGTCCTGCCTCTGGGGCCAACGTCCTGAATTTC CASGPASGANVLNF
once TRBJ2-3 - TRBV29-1 TGCAGCATCGGTCTGAGCATAGATACGCAGTATTTT CSIGLSIDTQYF
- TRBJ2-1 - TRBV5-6 TGTGCCAGCAGTCAGGATAGGGGGGAAATCTACAGTGAGCAGTTCTTC CASSQDRGEIYSEQFF
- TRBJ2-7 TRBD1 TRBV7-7 TGTGCCAGCAGCCAATATACAGGGGGCTACGAGCAGTACTTC CASSQYTGGYEQYF
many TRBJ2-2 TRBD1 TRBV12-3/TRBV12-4 TGTGCCAGCAGCGTATGGGGGACAGGGAACACCGGGGAGCTGTTTTTT CASSVWGTGNTGELFF
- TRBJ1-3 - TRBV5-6 TGCGCCAGCAGCTTGGGTCTCTCTGTAAACACCATATATTTT CASSLGLSVNTIYF
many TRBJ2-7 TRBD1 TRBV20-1 TGCAGTGCTACCGGGACAGTCTCCTACGAGCAGTACTTC CSATGTVSYEQYF
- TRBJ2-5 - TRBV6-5 TGTACCATCAGTGATACCGGGACCGCGAGGGCCCAGTACTTC CTISDTGTARAQYF
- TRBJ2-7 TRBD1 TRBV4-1 TGCACCAACAGCCAAGACAGGGAGTACGAGCAGTACTTC CTNSQDREYEQYF
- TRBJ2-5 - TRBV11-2 TGTGCCAGCAGCTCCGGACAGTATCTGGAGACTCAGTACTTC CASSSGQYLETQYF